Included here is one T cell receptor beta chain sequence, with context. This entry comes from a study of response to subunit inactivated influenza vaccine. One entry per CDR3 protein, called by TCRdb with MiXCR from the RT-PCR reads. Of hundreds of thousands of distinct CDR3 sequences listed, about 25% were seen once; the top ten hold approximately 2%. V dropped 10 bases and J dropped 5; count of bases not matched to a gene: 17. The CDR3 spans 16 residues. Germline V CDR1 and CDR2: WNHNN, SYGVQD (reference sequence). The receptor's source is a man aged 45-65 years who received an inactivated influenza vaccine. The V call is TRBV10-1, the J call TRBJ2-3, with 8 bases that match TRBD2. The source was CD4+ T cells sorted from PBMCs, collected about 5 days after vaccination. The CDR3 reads CATRPGLVSFQDTQYF. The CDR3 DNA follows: TGCGCCACCCGGCCGGGACTAGTCTCCTTCCAAGATACGCAGTATTTT.